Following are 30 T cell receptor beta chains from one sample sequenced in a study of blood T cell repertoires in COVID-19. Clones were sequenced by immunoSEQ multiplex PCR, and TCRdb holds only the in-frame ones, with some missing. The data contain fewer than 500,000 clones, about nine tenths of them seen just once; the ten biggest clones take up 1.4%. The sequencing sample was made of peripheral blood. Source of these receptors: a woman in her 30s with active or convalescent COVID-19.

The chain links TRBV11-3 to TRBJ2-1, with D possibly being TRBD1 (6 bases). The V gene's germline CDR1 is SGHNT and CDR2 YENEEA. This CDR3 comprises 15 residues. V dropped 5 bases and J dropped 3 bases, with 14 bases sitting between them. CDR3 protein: CASSHRDNGYNEQFF. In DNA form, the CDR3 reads TGTGCCAGCAGCCACCGGGACAACGGCTACAATGAGCAGTTCTTC.

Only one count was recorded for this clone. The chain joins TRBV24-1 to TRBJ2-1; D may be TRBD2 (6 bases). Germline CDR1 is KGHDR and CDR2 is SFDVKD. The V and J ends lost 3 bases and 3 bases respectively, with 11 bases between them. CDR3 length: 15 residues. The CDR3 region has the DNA TGTGCCACCAGTGATGTAAGTAGCGGCTACAATGAGCAGTTCTTC. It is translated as CATSDVSSGYNEQFF.

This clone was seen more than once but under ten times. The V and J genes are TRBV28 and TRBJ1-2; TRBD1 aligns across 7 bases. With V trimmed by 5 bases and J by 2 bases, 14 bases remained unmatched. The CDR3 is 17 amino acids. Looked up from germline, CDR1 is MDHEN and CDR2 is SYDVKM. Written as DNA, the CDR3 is TGTGCCAGCAGTGGACTAACCTGGACAGGAGACAACTATGGCTACACCTTC. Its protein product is CASSGLTWTGDNYGYTF.

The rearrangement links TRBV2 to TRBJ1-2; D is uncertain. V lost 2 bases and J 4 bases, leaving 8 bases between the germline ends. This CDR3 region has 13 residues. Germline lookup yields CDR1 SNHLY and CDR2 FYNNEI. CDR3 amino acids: CASSEQASYGYTF. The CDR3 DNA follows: TGTGCCAGCAGTGAACAGGCCAGCTATGGCTACACCTTC.

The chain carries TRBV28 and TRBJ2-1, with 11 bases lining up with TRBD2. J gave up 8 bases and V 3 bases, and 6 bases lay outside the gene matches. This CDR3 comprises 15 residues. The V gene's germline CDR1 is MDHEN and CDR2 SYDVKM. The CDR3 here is CASSLRTSGSHEQFF. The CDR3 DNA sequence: TGTGCCAGCAGTTTGAGAACTAGCGGGAGTCATGAGCAGTTCTTC.

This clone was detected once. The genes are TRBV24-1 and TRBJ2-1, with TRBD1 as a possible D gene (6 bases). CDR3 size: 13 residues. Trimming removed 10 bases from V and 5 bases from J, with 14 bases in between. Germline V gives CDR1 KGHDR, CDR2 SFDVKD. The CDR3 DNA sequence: TGTGCCACGGGGGCGAGCGTCGACAATGAGCAGTTCTTC. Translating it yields CATGASVDNEQFF.

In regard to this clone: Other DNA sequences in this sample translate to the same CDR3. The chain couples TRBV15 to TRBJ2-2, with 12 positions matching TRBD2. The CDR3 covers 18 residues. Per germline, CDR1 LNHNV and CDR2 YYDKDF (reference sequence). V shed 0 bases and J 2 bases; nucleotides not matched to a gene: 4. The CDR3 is CATSRDPSGRANTGELFF. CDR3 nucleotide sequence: TGTGCCACCAGCAGAGACCCTAGCGGGAGGGCCAACACCGGGGAGCTGTTTTTT.

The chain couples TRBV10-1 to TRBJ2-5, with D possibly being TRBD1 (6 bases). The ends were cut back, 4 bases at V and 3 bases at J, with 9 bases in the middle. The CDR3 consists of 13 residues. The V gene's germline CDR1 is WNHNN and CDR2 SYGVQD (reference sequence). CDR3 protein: CASSGAGEETQYF. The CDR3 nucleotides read TGCGCCAGCAGTGGGGCAGGGGAAGAGACCCAGTACTTC.

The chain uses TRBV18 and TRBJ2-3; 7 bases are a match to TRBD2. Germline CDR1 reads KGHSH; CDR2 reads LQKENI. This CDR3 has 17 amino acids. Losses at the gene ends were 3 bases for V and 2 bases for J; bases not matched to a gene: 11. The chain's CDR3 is CASSPYFGGGVTDTQYF. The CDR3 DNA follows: TGTGCCAGCTCACCCTACTTTGGGGGGGGTGTCACAGATACGCAGTATTTT.

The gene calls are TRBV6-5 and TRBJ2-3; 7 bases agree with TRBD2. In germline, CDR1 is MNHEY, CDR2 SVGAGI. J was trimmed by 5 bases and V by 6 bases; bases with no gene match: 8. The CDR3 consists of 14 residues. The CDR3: CASRSGRRLDTQYF. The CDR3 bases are TGTGCCAGCAGGTCCGGGAGGCGGTTAGATACGCAGTATTTT.

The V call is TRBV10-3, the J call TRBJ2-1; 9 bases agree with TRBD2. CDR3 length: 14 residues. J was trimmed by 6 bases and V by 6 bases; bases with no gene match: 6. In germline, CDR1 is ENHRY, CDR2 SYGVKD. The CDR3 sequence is CAIRRTSAGNEQFF. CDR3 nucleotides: TGTGCCATCAGAAGGACTAGCGCGGGCAATGAGCAGTTCTTC.

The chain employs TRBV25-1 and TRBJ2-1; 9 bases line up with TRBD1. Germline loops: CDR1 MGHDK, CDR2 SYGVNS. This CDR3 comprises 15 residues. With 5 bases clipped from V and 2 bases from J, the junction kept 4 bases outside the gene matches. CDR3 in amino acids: CASSPRQGAYNEQFF. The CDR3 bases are TGTGCCAGCAGTCCACGACAGGGGGCCTACAATGAGCAGTTCTTC.

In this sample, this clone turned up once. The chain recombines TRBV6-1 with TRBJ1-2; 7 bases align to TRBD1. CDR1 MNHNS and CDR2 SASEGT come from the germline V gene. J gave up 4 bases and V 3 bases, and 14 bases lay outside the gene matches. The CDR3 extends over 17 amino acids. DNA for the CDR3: TGTGCCAGCAGTGAGGTCGGACAGGACTTTAACCTCTATGGCTACACCTTC. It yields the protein CASSEVGQDFNLYGYTF.

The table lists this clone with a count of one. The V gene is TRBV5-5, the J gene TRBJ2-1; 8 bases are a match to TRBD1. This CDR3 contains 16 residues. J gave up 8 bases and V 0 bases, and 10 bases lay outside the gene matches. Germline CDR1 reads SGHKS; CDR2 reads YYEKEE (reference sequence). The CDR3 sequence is CASSLDADRARHEQFF. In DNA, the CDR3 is TGTGCCAGCAGCTTGGACGCGGACAGGGCGAGACATGAGCAGTTCTTC.

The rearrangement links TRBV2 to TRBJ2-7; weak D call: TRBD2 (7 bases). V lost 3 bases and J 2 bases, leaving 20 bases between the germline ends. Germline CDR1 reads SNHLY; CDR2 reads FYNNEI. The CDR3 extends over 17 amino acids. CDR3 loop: CASSDWGRGGTTYEQYF. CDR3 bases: TGTGCCAGCAGTGACTGGGGGCGCGGGGGAACCACCTACGAGCAGTACTTC.

CDR3 sequence: CASAPMGASSGRFGMEQFF. Here the CDR3 DNA reads TGTGCCAGCGCGCCGATGGGGGCCTCTAGCGGGAGGTTCGGCATGGAGCAGTTCTTC. V usage is TRBV2 and J usage is TRBJ2-1, with 11 bases lining up with TRBD2. CDR1 and CDR2 (germline): SNHLY, FYNNEI. V shed 8 bases and J 10 bases; nucleotides not matched to a gene: 25. This CDR3 region has 19 residues.

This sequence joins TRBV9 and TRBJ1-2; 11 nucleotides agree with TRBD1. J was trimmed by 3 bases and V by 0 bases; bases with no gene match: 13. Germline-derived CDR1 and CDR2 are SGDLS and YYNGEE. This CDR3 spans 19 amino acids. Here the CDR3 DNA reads TGTGCCAGCAGCGTAGGATTTCCGGACAGGGGGCTTGGGGACTATGGCTACACCTTC. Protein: CASSVGFPDRGLGDYGYTF.

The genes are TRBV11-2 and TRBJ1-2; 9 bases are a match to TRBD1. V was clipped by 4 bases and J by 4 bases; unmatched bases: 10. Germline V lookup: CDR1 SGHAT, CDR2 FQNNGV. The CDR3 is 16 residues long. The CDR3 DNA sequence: TGTGCCAGCAGCTACGAAAAAACAGGGGGCTCCTATGGCTACACCTTC. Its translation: CASSYEKTGGSYGYTF.

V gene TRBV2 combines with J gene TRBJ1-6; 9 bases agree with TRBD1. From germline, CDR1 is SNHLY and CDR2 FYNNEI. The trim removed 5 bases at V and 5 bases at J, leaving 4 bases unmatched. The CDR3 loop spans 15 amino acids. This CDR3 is CASSSGTGNNSPLHF. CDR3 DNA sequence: TGTGCCAGCAGTTCCGGGACAGGGAATAATTCACCCCTCCACTTT.

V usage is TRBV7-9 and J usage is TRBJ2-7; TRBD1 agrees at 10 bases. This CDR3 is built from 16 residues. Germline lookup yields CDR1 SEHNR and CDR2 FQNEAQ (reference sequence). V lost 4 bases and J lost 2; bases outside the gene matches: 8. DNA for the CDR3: TGTGCCAGCAGCTCGGCACCGGGACAGGGGACCTACGAGCAGTACTTC. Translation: CASSSAPGQGTYEQYF.

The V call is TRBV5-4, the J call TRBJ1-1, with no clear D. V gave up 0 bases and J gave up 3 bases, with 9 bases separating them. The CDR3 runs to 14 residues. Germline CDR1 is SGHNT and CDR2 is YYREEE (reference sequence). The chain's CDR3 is CASSLGAMDTEAFF. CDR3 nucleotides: TGTGCCAGCAGCTTGGGTGCGATGGACACTGAAGCTTTCTTT. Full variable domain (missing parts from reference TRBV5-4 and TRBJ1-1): ETGVTQSPTHLIKTRGQQVTLRCSSQSGHNTVSWYQQALGQGPQFIFQYYREEENGRGNFPPRFSGLQFPNYSSELNVNALELDDSALYLCASSLGAMDTEAFFGQGTRLTVV.

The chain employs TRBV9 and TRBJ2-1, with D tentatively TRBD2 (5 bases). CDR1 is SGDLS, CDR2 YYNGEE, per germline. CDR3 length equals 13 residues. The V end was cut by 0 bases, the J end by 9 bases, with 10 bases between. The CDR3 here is CASSVAGFGEQFF. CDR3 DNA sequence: TGTGCCAGCAGCGTAGCGGGATTTGGTGAGCAGTTCTTC.

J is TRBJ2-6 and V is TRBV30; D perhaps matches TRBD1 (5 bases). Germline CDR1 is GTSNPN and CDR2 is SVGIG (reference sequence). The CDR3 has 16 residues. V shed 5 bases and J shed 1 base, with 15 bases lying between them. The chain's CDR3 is CAWGTGPPSGANVLTF. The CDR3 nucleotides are TGTGCCTGGGGAACAGGACCCCCGTCTGGGGCCAACGTCCTGACTTTC.

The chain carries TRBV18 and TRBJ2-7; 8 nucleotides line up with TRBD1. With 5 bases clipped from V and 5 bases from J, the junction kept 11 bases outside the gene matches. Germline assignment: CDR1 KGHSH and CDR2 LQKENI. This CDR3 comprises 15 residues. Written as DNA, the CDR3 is TGTGCCAGCTCAGAAAACCAGGGGGCGAGCAACGAGCAGTACTTC. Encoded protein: CASSENQGASNEQYF.

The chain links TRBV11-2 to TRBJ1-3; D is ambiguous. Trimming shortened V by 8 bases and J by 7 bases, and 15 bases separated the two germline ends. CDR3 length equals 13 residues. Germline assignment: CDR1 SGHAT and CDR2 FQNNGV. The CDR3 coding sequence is TGTGCCAGCCGTAAAGAAGTCGGGAACACCATATATTTT. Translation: CASRKEVGNTIYF.

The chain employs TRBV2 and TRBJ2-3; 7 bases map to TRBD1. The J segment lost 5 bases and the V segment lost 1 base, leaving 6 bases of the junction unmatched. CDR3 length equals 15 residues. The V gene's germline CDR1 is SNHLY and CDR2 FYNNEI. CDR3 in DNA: TGTGCCAGCAGTGAAGAAGCAGGGGGAGTAGATACGCAGTATTTT. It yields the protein CASSEEAGGVDTQYF.

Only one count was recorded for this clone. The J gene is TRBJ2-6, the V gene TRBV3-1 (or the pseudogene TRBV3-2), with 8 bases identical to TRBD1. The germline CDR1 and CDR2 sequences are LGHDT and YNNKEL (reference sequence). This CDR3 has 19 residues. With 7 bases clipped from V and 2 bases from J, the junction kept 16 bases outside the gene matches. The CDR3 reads CASTRVGDRKSPGANVLTF. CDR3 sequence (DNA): TGTGCCAGCACTCGGGTGGGGGACAGGAAGTCCCCTGGGGCCAACGTCCTGACTTTC.

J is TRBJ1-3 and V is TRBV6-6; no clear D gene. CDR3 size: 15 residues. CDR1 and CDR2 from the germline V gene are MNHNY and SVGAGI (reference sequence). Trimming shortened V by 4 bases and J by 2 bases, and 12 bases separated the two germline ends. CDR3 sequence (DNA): TGTGCCAGCAGTTCCAGTGGAGAGACTGGAAACACCATATATTTT. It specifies CASSSSGETGNTIYF.

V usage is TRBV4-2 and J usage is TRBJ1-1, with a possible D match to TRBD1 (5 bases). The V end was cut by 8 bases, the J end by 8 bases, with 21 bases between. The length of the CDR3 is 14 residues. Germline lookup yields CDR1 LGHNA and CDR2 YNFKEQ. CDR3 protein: CASRVQRDGGEAFF. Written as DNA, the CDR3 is TGTGCCAGCCGGGTTCAACGGGACGGGGGGGAAGCTTTCTTT.

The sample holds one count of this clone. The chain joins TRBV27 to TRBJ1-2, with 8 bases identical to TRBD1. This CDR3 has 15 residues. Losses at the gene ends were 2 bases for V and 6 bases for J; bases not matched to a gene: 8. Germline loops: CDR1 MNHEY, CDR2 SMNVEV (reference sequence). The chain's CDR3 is CASSLSGQGADGYTF. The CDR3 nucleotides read TGTGCCAGCAGTTTAAGCGGGCAGGGGGCAGATGGCTACACCTTC.